What follows is one T cell receptor (beta chain) and its context. The repertoire was sequenced with immunoSEQ multiplex PCR; TCRdb's copy has only in-frame clones and lacks some. The sample records 200,000 or so clones, about nine tenths being singletons. V was cut by 2 bases and J by 3 bases, with 7 bases left in between. Germline CDR1 is GTSNPN and CDR2 is SVGIG (reference sequence). The CDR3 covers 12 residues. The data originate from a study of cytomegalovirus exposure and HLA in healthy donors. This receptor was obtained from a woman between 18 and 29 years old in good health and CMV-seronegative. The sample taken for sequencing was PBMCs. This sequence joins TRBV30 and TRBJ1-1; no firm D call. The CDR3 bases are TGTGCCTGGAGTACGGTCGACACTGAAGCTTTCTTT. Protein: CAWSTVDTEAFF. Based on the CDR3 plus reference TRBV30 and TRBJ1-1, the full variable domain is SQTIHQWPATLVQPVGSPLSLECTVEGTSNPNLYWYRQAAGRGLQLLFYSVGIGQISSEVPQNLSASRPQDRQFILSSKKLLLSDSGFYLCAWSTVDTEAFFGQGTRLTVV.